These 4 T cell receptor beta chains were all obtained from the same sample, sequenced in a study of Graves' ophthalmopathy and Graves' hyperthyroidism. Amplification from RNA transcripts yielded the TCR beta CDR3 regions. After a first-round RT-PCR with HTBI primers, a second-round multiplex PCR was run. TCRdb passed the multiplex PCR reads through MiXCR, listing each CDR3 protein once. In the table there are over a million distinct CDR3 sequences, about 40% of which are singletons. The specimen sequenced was peripheral blood or thyroid tissue (not recorded which). The receptors derive from an adult man with Graves' hyperthyroidism.

The V call is TRBV7-8, the J call TRBJ2-7, with 7 bases aligning to TRBD1. The germline V gene encodes CDR1 SGHVS and CDR2 FQNEAQ. After removal of 5 bases from V and 7 bases from J, the junction contained 14 bases not matched to a gene. The CDR3 consists of 15 residues. This CDR3 reads CASSAPGPGGSEQYF. CDR3 nucleotides: TGTGCCAGCAGCGCCCCTGGGCCAGGGGGTAGTGAGCAGTACTTC. The full variable domain, its missing parts supplied by reference TRBV7-8 and TRBJ2-7, is GAGVSQSPRYKVAKRGQDVALRCDPISGHVSLFWYQQALGQGPEFLTYFQNEAQLDKSGLPSDRFFAERPEGSVSTLKIQRTQQEDSAVYLCASSAPGPGGSEQYFGPGTRLTVT.

This clonotype was picked up many times. The V gene is TRBV7-9, the J gene TRBJ1-1; D is uncertain. Per the germline V gene, CDR1 is SEHNR and CDR2 is FQNEAQ (reference sequence). The V end was cut by 1 base, the J end by 0 bases, with 9 bases between. There are 15 residues in the CDR3. CDR3 region: CASSLVRSLNTEAFF. The CDR3 DNA reads as TGTGCCAGCAGCTTAGTCAGGAGCCTGAACACTGAAGCTTTCTTT.

In its sample, this clonotype was seen many times. The chain employs TRBV10-3 and TRBJ1-1; 8 positions agree with TRBD1. The CDR3 is 14 residues long. Germline CDR1 and CDR2: ENHRY and SYGVKD. V was clipped by 2 bases and J by 7 bases; unmatched bases: 6. The CDR3 region is CAISEPTGAGEAFF. In nucleotides, the CDR3 is TGTGCCATCAGTGAGCCGACAGGGGCGGGTGAAGCTTTCTTT.

This clonotype was found many times. The chain couples TRBV29-1 to TRBJ2-2, with 8 bases fitting TRBD2. V gave up 4 bases and J gave up 1 base; unmatched junction bases: 2. Germline assignment: CDR1 SQVTM and CDR2 ANQGSEA. CDR3 size: 14 residues. CDR3 nucleotides: TGCAGCGTTGTACTAGCGGAGAACACCGGGGAGCTGTTTTTT. This sequence encodes CSVVLAENTGELFF.